Each of the 17 T cell receptor beta chains below was sequenced from the same sample in a study of regulatory T cells in long-lasting Graves disease. CDR3 regions were amplified by Arm-PCR using iRepertoire HTBI primers to build TCR beta libraries. TCRdb reprocessed the multiplex PCR reads via MiXCR and lists one record per CDR3 protein. The sample lists hundreds of thousands of distinct CDR3 sequences, under 25% occurring once. The time point here: persistent/refractory GD, antithyroid drugs over 5 years with positive TRAb. From PBMCs, RNA was extracted and then used to make the TCR library. The input for sequencing was peripheral blood mononuclear cells (PBMCs), taken when the disease was refractory, from a patient treated with antithyroid drugs. Every receptor here comes from a female donor with Graves disease.

J is TRBJ1-1 and V is TRBV5-5; D is possibly TRBD1 (6 bases). Trimming removed 4 bases from V and 4 bases from J, with 14 bases in between. CDR1 and CDR2 from the germline V gene are SGHKS and YYEKEE (reference sequence). The CDR3 sequence is 14 residues long. CDR3: CASSPPGGPTEAFF. In DNA form, the CDR3 reads TGTGCCAGCAGCCCACCTGGGGGGCCCACTGAAGCTTTCTTT.

This clonotype was observed at least ten times. V and J are TRBV28 and TRBJ1-2; D not resolved. Germline V gene data show CDR1 as MDHEN and CDR2 as SYDVKM. This CDR3 comprises 12 residues. Trimming cost V 5 bases and J 5 bases, with 9 bases left between them. The CDR3 nucleotides read TGTGCCAGCAGTCCTGGACGATATGGCTACACCTTC. Its translation is CASSPGRYGYTF.

The table lists this clonotype with many counts. The chain links TRBV11-2 to TRBJ1-2; 9 nucleotides match TRBD1. This CDR3 contains 13 residues. V shed 5 bases and J 5 bases; nucleotides not matched to a gene: 3. Germline assignment: CDR1 SGHAT and CDR2 FQNNGV. The CDR3 coding sequence is TGTGCCAGCAGCATGGGACAGGGATATGGCTACACCTTC. Translated: CASSMGQGYGYTF. Supplemented by reference TRBV11-2 and TRBJ1-2, the full variable domain reads EAGVAQSPRYKIIEKRQSVAFWCNPISGHATLYWYQQILGQGPKLLIQFQNNGVVDDSQLPKDRFSAERLKGVDSTLKIQPAKLEDSAVYLCASSMGQGYGYTFGSGTRLTVV.

The genes are TRBV6-2 or TRBV6-3 and TRBJ1-2; D is unclear. The germline gives CDR1 MNHEY, CDR2 SVGEGT. Trimming took off 3 bases at V and 5 bases at J, with 4 bases between the two ends. This CDR3 contains 11 residues. In nucleotides, the CDR3 is TGTGCCAGCAGTTATAGTTATGGCTACACCTTC. Translating it yields CASSYSYGYTF.

Ten or more counts support this clonotype. The V gene is TRBV6-5, the J gene TRBJ2-7, with D perhaps TRBD1 or TRBD2 (5 bases each). V was pared by 1 base and J by 3 bases, with 10 bases between. This CDR3 spans 14 amino acids. The germline V gene encodes CDR1 MNHEY and CDR2 SVGAGI. The CDR3 nucleotides are TGTGCCAGCAGTTACTGGGACGAGTACTACGAGCAGTACTTC. Its protein product is CASSYWDEYYEQYF.

This clonotype was seen a handful of times. V usage is TRBV7-3 and J usage is TRBJ2-6, with 7 bases lining up with TRBD2. Germline V gene lookup returns CDR1 SGHTA and CDR2 FQGTGA. V was pared by 4 bases and J by 0 bases, with 9 bases of the junction left unmatched. The CDR3 extends over 18 amino acids. Here the CDR3 reads CASSSQGGRASGANVLTF. Written as DNA, the CDR3 is TGTGCCAGCAGCTCTCAGGGAGGGCGGGCCTCTGGGGCCAACGTCCTGACTTTC.

In its sample, this clonotype was seen many times. The rearrangement links TRBV27 to TRBJ2-7; TRBD2 aligns across 7 bases. The V segment lost 1 base and the J segment 0 bases; nucleotides outside the gene matches: 6. The CDR3 consists of 16 residues. Per the germline V gene, CDR1 is MNHEY and CDR2 is SMNVEV (reference sequence). The CDR3, as DNA: TGTGCCAGCAGTTTATTGGGGGAGGGCCTCTCCTACGAGCAGTACTTC. Translation gives CASSLLGEGLSYEQYF.

This clonotype was observed a handful of times. CDR3 DNA: TGTGCCAGCAGCGATGACAGGGGTCATTCACCCCTCCACTTT. This codes for CASSDDRGHSPLHF. The rearrangement links TRBV7-9 to TRBJ1-6; TRBD1 agrees at 8 bases. The CDR3 contains 14 residues. The V gene end was trimmed by 5 bases and the J gene end by 8 bases; junction bases not matched to a gene: 5. The germline V gene encodes CDR1 SEHNR and CDR2 FQNEAQ (reference sequence).

As concerns this clonotype: This may stem from a read error, because a much larger clone lies one nucleotide away. The chain carries TRBV7-8 and TRBJ1-1; TRBD1 might be the D (5 bases). Germline V gene sequence: CDR1 SGHVS, CDR2 FQNEAQ. The CDR3 covers 15 residues. CDR3 region: CASSLAGLEHTEALF. The CDR3 DNA reads TGTGCCAGCAGCTTAGCGGGGCTAGAGCACACTGAAGCTCTCTTT.

This clonotype was detected many times. The chain couples TRBV6-1 to TRBJ1-1; D is undetermined. The germline V and J ends were trimmed by 1 base and 5 bases, with 2 bases remaining between them. Germline V lookup: CDR1 MNHNS, CDR2 SASEGT. CDR3 size: 11 residues. The CDR3 reads CASSEGTEAFF. The CDR3 DNA reads TGTGCCAGCAGTGAAGGGACTGAAGCTTTCTTT.

This clonotype was picked up a small number of times. The chain couples TRBV12-3 or TRBV12-4 to TRBJ1-3, with D unresolved. This CDR3 has 14 amino acids. The V end lost 6 bases, the J end lost 0 bases, and 9 bases lay between the germline ends. CDR3 nucleotides: TGTGCCAGCAGACCGACAAGCTCTGGAAACACCATATATTTT. This sequence encodes CASRPTSSGNTIYF.

This clonotype occurred many times. CDR3 nucleotides: TGTGCCAGCAGCTCCAGACGGTCAACTAATGAAAAACTGTTTTTT. Residues: CASSSRRSTNEKLFF. The chain couples TRBV28 to TRBJ1-4, with no clear D. The CDR3 length is 15 residues. CDR1 is MDHEN and CDR2 is SYDVKM in the germline V gene. V lost 6 bases, J lost 0 bases, and 11 bases lay in between.

The chain couples TRBV18 to TRBJ2-7, with 10 nucleotides matching TRBD2. The germline gives CDR1 KGHSH, CDR2 LQKENI. There are 16 residues in the CDR3. With 3 bases clipped from V and 5 bases from J, the junction kept 10 bases outside the gene matches. CDR3 residues: CASSPSSGSVVNEQYF. The CDR3 nucleotides are TGTGCCAGCTCACCTTCTAGCGGGAGCGTGGTCAACGAGCAGTACTTC.

The genes are TRBV20-1 and TRBJ1-4, with D uncertain. Germline V gene sequence: CDR1 DFQATT, CDR2 SNEGSKA (reference sequence). The CDR3 contains 15 residues. Between the trimmed V and J ends, which lost 6 bases and 4 bases, there was a span of 18 bases. CDR3 sequence: CSAPGWGWDNEKLFF. The CDR3 DNA is TGCAGTGCCCCCGGGTGGGGTTGGGATAATGAAAAACTGTTTTTT.

Turning to this clonotype: This may stem from a read error, because a much larger clone lies one nucleotide away. The chain employs TRBV2 and TRBJ1-6; 9 positions match TRBD1. Germline CDR1 reads SNHLY; CDR2 reads FYNNEI. This CDR3 is built from 17 residues. The CDR3 coding sequence is TGTGCCAGCAGTGAAGCCGGGACAGGGAAATATAATTCACCCCCCCACTTT. This encodes CASSEAGTGKYNSPPHF.

This clonotype came up a few times. The J gene is TRBJ2-1, the V gene TRBV5-6; D is perhaps TRBD2 (6 bases). This CDR3 is built from 16 residues. V shed 1 base and J shed 0 bases, with 11 bases lying between them. Germline V lookup: CDR1 SGHDT, CDR2 YYEEEE. The CDR3 is CASSLTLARSYNEQFF. The DNA for the CDR3 is TGTGCCAGCAGCTTGACACTAGCTCGCTCCTACAATGAGCAGTTCTTC.

This clonotype was recorded at least ten times. This sequence joins TRBV28 and TRBJ1-4; 7 bases match TRBD1. The germline V gene encodes CDR1 MDHEN and CDR2 SYDVKM. The J segment lost 8 bases and the V segment lost 4 bases, leaving 10 bases of the junction unmatched. The CDR3 sequence is 15 residues long. CDR3 nucleotide sequence: TGTGCCAGCAGTTCGACCTGGACAGGCGTAGAAAAACTGTTTTTT. It encodes CASSSTWTGVEKLFF.